This T cell receptor (beta chain) is drawn from a study of cytomegalovirus exposure and HLA in healthy donors. Study-wide results and limits: Among CMV-associated TCR beta chains, most appeared HLA-restricted in a later analysis. Per published accounts, TCR beta sequences correctly predicted the HLA-A and HLA-B alleles of most subjects.

V shed 7 bases and J 4 bases; nucleotides not matched to a gene: 9. CDR3 size: 15 residues. Germline V gene sequence: CDR1 MNHEY, CDR2 SVGAGI. Comment on this clone: Its antigen is undetermined.

PCR used 60 Vbeta primers and 13 Jbeta primers. In the study's own analysis: Per a later analysis, the number of unique TCR beta chains was about 80 million, of which about 10 million were shared. The table came from immunoSEQ multiplex PCR; TCRdb's copy has only in-frame clones and leaves some out. V and J calls plus clone size are reproduced from that table; the DNA served to infer D and trimming. The sample lists approximately 82,000 clones; 60% to 85% were seen once. This clonotype was obtained from a man aged 35 to 55 in good health and CMV-seronegative. This chain uses TRBV6-5 with TRBJ2-3; 9 nucleotides match TRBD2. Sequenced sample: PBMCs. CDR3 sequence (DNA): TGTGCCAGCAATTCCGGGACTAGCCCACCAGATACGCAGTATTTT. Translation: CASNSGTSPPDTQYF.